This T cell receptor beta chain was found in a study of blood T cell repertoires in COVID-19. Across the whole study: Samples came from the United States, Italy and Spain, spanning acute and convalescent COVID-19. The analysed material was cDNA or gDNA that came from T cells, B-cell-depleted T cells, or PBMCs.

In the original processing: The authors estimated nucleated cell counts from reference gene primer amplification. Only in-frame clones appear in the TCRdb table, and some are missing; sequencing was by immunoSEQ multiplex PCR. V and J calls plus clone size are reproduced from that table; the DNA served to infer D and trimming. The repertoire holds around 68,000 clones, with 82% as singletons. CDR1 and CDR2 (germline): MNHEY, SMNVEV (reference sequence). This CDR3 spans 14 amino acids. The V and J ends lost 3 bases and 4 bases respectively, with 10 bases between them. The sample consisted of peripheral blood. The clonotype was recovered from a man older than 75 with active COVID-19. The V and J genes are TRBV27 and TRBJ1-5; tentatively, D is TRBD1 (6 bases). CDR3 bases: TGTGCCAGCAGTTTGACAGGAATAAATCAGCCCCAGCATTTT. It is translated as CASSLTGINQPQHF.